This T cell receptor beta chain appears in the sequencing data of a study of identical twins listed by TCRdb under 2016. For the study in its entirety: TCR alpha and beta repertoires from monozygotic twins, unrelated adults of various ages and cord blood were deep-sequenced to test whether fetal clonotypes persist. Replicate twin experiments were performed at different times using different library preparation protocols to rule out contamination. The paper as a whole reports these results and caveats: Excess twin sharing in beta out-of-frame sequences was weaker because fewer shared sequences lowered the signal-to-noise ratio. In monozygotic twins, out-of-frame TCR alpha sharing was systematically underestimated by recombination models, although the models agreed with sharing between unrelated individuals. Because the same donors could not be followed over many years, the conclusions relied on cross-sectional statistical analysis. Abundant cord blood beta clonotypes carried fewer insertions; young adult naive repertoires showed a weaker similar trend, while memory repertoires showed none. Invariant T cells such as MAIT and iNKT could partly confound zero-insertion analyses, although diverse VJ usage argued against such confounding for most clonotypes. Compared with coincidental sharing between unrelated individuals, out-of-frame TCR alpha sequences shared between twins showed an excess of sequences with low generation probability.

Receptor libraries were prepared by 5' RACE. TCRdb records Illumina HiSeq 2000 as the sequencer. Template switching added a universal primer binding site, and the final cDNA carried a unique molecular identifier that allowed TCR cDNA molecules to be counted accurately. Specific primers in the conserved constant-segment region were used to synthesize first-strand cDNA for the TCR alpha and beta chains. To control for contamination, each cDNA library was double barcoded with a SMART-Mk sample barcode plus Illumina barcodes. TruSeq adapter sequences along with Illumina sample barcodes were introduced in two successive PCR steps. Sequencing of the TCR alpha and beta cDNA libraries was done on the Illumina HiSeq platform using custom primers. The study's processing was this. Unique molecular identifiers were extracted from raw reads with MiGEC, and CDR3 positions were determined with MiXCR. For each individual, recombination models were inferred using an EM algorithm with the repgenHMM and IGoR tools. The tcR package in R was used for shared clonotype analysis, with sharing normalized by the product of cloneset sizes. Out-of-frame nonproductive sequences were analyzed to study raw recombination free of thymic and clonal selection effects. TCRdb took the public reads, trimmed them with fastp at Q25, ran MiXCR for clone calling and kept in-frame beta chains. Identical CDR3 protein sequences are pooled into one entry, listed with their most common genes and DNA. These V and J calls are TCRdb output, not the study's own analysis. Present in this sample are 310,000 or so distinct CDR3 sequences, around 9.7% of which were seen just once. Of the sample, around 7.1% is held by the ten largest clones.

Every donor in the study was a healthy Caucasian. The twin cohort comprised three pairs of female monozygotic twins, all aged roughly 18 to 30 years. CD4+ and CD8+ T cell populations were isolated with positive isolation kits from Invitrogen. The germline V gene gives CDR1 as LGHNA and CDR2 as YNFKEQ. Relative to germline, V is 0 bases shorter and J is 5 bases shorter, with 8 bases between their ends. There are 13 amino acids in the CDR3, from cysteine to phenylalanine inclusive. Only CDR3 DNA remains: 39 bases, in frame from the first base. Ten or more counts support this clonotype. This clone's antigen is unknown. No base-level quality is on record; no much larger clone is a single base apart. The data also belong to a second study, concerning yellow fever vaccine responses in identical twins. As that second study puts it: According to the authors, the vaccine-induced T cell response in identical twins seemed to be partly convergent and partly specific to each individual. In identical twins, the study followed T cell clones that responded to the vaccine with precision.

Material: CD8+ T cells sorted from blood. The clonotype comes from a woman between 18 and 29 years old in good health. The chain couples TRBV4-2 to TRBJ2-7; no D gene can be assigned with confidence. The nucleotide sequence is TGTGCCAGCAGCCAAGATCGCGGAGACGAGCAGTACTTC. Translated, it gives CASSQDRGDEQYF.